This T cell receptor (beta chain) was recorded in a study of cytomegalovirus exposure and HLA in healthy donors. The study ran its PCR with 60 Vbeta and 13 Jbeta primers. The assay was immunoSEQ multiplex PCR, and TCRdb's table has in-frame clones only and misses some. The top ten hold around 3.1% of the sample, which has 150,000 to 200,000 clones, roughly 80% seen once. This TCR was recovered from a female donor in good health and CMV-seronegative. The sequenced sample consisted of PBMCs.

The CDR3 region is CASSPPNAGVGDNEQFF. The CDR3 DNA is TGTGCCAGCTCACCACCGAACGCAGGGGTTGGAGACAATGAGCAGTTCTTC. The J gene is TRBJ2-1, the V gene TRBV18, with TRBD1 as a possible D gene (6 bases). The CDR3 totals 17 residues. Germline V gives CDR1 KGHSH, CDR2 LQKENI. V gave up 0 bases and J gave up 5 bases, with 17 bases separating them. Full variable domain (missing parts from reference TRBV18 and TRBJ2-1): NAGVMQNPRHLVRRRGQEARLRCSPMKGHSHVYWYRQLPEEGLKFMVYLQKENIIDESGMPKERFSAEFPKEGPSILRIQQVVRGDSAAYFCASSPPNAGVGDNEQFFGPGTRLTVL.